The clone carrying this TCR beta chain was counted ten times or more. Its specificity is not known. This CDR3 spans 17 amino acids. V shed 0 bases, J shed 4 bases, and the junction held 9 bases outside the gene matches. The germline CDR1 and CDR2 sequences are MNHNS and SASEGT. As originally analysed: Per sample, the median was roughly 96,000 TCRs, with values from about 24,000 to 680,000. Via MiXCR, TCRdb re-called the RACE reads, giving one row per CDR3 protein. None of the V and J calls come from the authors' own analysis; TCRdb made them. The sample consists of roughly 180,000 distinct CDR3 sequences, about 14% of them appearing once. Noted time point: patch test 1, 2 weeks after DPC sensitization. Treatment described: therapeutic diphenylcyclopropenone sensitization with weekly scalp DPC. It was from unfractionated whole blood that total RNA was extracted. The sample belongs to a study of human T cells and chemical hapten exposure. Overall study findings and caveats: As the donors had alopecia, their immune response may differ from healthy people's.

The source of this sequence is a woman aged 30 to 39 with alopecia areata. Some clones in this sample may be carry-over from other donors' samples. The V gene is TRBV6-1, the J gene TRBJ2-1; 7 bases are shared with TRBD1. The sample was whole blood, taken in connection with sensitization to the hapten diphenylcyclopropenone (DPC). The DNA of the CDR3 is TGTGCCAGCAGTGAAGCGCTGGGGACAGCTTTATACAATGAGCAGTTCTTC. It encodes CASSEALGTALYNEQFF.